This entry lists 19 T cell receptor beta chains sequenced from one sample in a study of control samples from healthy donors and cancer patients. Method: immunoSEQ multiplex PCR; TCRdb's copy keeps in-frame clones and lacks some. This sample has approximately 100,000 clones, with roughly 89% found just once. Sequenced input: blood. All receptors derive from a human donor in good health. The donor label of this sample is uncertain.

The chain uses TRBV7-8 and TRBJ2-1; possibly TRBD2 for D (5 bases). Germline V CDR1 and CDR2: SGHVS, FQNEAQ. Trimming stripped 0 bases from V and 10 bases from J, with 13 bases between. The CDR3 sequence is 14 residues long. The CDR3 loop is CASSLADSAKEQFF. CDR3 sequence (DNA): TGTGCCAGCAGCTTAGCGGACTCAGCGAAGGAGCAGTTCTTC.

On this clone: At one of its ends the junction is not consistent with the germline gene, which may arise from a read error. This CDR3 reads CASSVSGQLNYGYTF. DNA for the CDR3: TGTGCCAGCAGTGTATCGGGACAGCTTAACTATGGCTACACCTTC. This chain uses TRBV27 with TRBJ1-2, with 7 bases identical to TRBD1. From germline, CDR1 is MNHEY and CDR2 SMNVEV (reference sequence). This CDR3 contains 15 residues.

The rearrangement joins TRBV10-2 to TRBJ2-7; D may be TRBD1 (6 bases). The germline V gene encodes CDR1 WSHSY and CDR2 SAAADI. The CDR3 loop spans 13 amino acids. The V end lost 4 bases, the J end lost 7 bases, and 14 bases lay between the germline ends. DNA for the CDR3: TGCGCCAGCAGTGTCGGTACAGGGAGAGAGCAGTACTTC. Protein product: CASSVGTGREQYF.

This clone was seen a few times. The chain is built from TRBV19 and TRBJ1-4, with 7 bases aligning to TRBD1. CDR3 length: 16 amino acids. J was trimmed by 11 bases and V by 1 base; bases with no gene match: 13. Germline V gene data show CDR1 as LNHDA and CDR2 as SQIVND (reference sequence). The DNA of the CDR3 is TGTGCCAGTAGTATAGGGGCCCAGGGGGGCTCTAGGAAACTGTTTTTT. It codes for CASSIGAQGGSRKLFF.

This chain uses TRBV5-8 with TRBJ2-3; 7 bases match TRBD2. The germline CDR1 and CDR2 sequences are SGHTS and YDEGEE. With 0 bases clipped from V and 3 bases from J, the junction kept 7 bases outside the gene matches. The CDR3 is 16 residues long. This CDR3 is CASSLGRREGTDTQYF. The CDR3 nucleotides are TGTGCCAGCAGCTTGGGGCGGAGGGAGGGAACAGATACGCAGTATTTT.

The chain couples TRBV5-5 to TRBJ1-5; possible D gene TRBD1, 5 bases. Trimming left V 4 bases short and J 3 bases short, with 14 bases between. The germline CDR1 and CDR2 sequences are SGHKS and YYEKEE (reference sequence). This CDR3 has 15 amino acids. The CDR3 sequence is CASSPGDGTNQPQHF. The DNA of the CDR3 is TGTGCCAGCAGCCCGGGGGACGGGACCAATCAGCCCCAGCATTTT.

The chain employs TRBV5-8 and TRBJ2-5, with 10 nucleotides matching TRBD1. The V gene end was trimmed by 4 bases and the J gene end by 4 bases; junction bases not matched to a gene: 4. The CDR3 totals 14 residues. Germline V lookup: CDR1 SGHTS, CDR2 YDEGEE. The CDR3: CASSSGQGGETQYF. In nucleotides, the CDR3 is TGTGCCAGCAGCAGCGGACAGGGGGGAGAGACCCAGTACTTC.

The chain is built from TRBV27 and TRBJ1-1; D is possibly TRBD1 (5 bases). The ends were cut back, 1 base at V and 4 bases at J, with 13 bases in the middle. This CDR3 has 15 amino acids. The germline V gene has CDR1 MNHEY and CDR2 SMNVEV (reference sequence). The CDR3 protein is CASSLFGDRGTEAFF. CDR3 sequence (DNA): TGTGCCAGCAGTTTATTCGGGGACCGGGGCACTGAAGCTTTCTTT.

The V call is TRBV10-3, the J call TRBJ1-5; D perhaps matches TRBD1 (6 bases). This CDR3 spans 17 amino acids. Trimming cost V 0 bases and J 2 bases, with 14 bases left between them. Germline V gene lookup returns CDR1 ENHRY and CDR2 SYGVKD. The CDR3 DNA reads TGTGCCATCAGTGAGTCGGTAACAGGGCCCGGCAATCAGCCCCAGCATTTT. Amino acid sequence: CAISESVTGPGNQPQHF.

The rearrangement uses TRBV12-3 or TRBV12-4 and TRBJ2-3; D remains ambiguous. There are 12 residues in the CDR3. The germline V and J ends were trimmed by 3 bases and 3 bases, with 4 bases remaining between them. CDR3 coding DNA: TGTGCCAGCAGTTTCATTACAGATACGCAGTATTTT. It codes for CASSFITDTQYF.

The rearrangement joins TRBV23-1 to TRBJ1-5; 8 nucleotides align to TRBD1. TRBV23-1 is noted as an ORF with a role that remains uncertain. The trim removed 2 bases at V and 5 bases at J, leaving 5 bases unmatched. This CDR3 has 15 amino acids. The DNA of the CDR3 is TGCGCCAGCAGTCAAACCAGGGGGCGTTATCAGCCCCAGCATTTT. It encodes CASSQTRGRYQPQHF.

This clone was detected once. This chain joins TRBV19 and TRBJ1-4; D is undetermined. The CDR3 extends over 14 amino acids. The V and J ends lost 3 bases and 3 bases respectively, with 8 bases between them. CDR1 is LNHDA and CDR2 is SQIVND in the germline V gene (reference sequence). The CDR3 is CASSIEEANEKLFF. The CDR3 DNA reads as TGTGCCAGTAGTATCGAGGAAGCTAATGAAAAACTGTTTTTT.

V and J are TRBV4-2 and TRBJ2-1; possible D gene TRBD1, 6 bases. This CDR3 contains 14 residues. Germline V lookup: CDR1 LGHNA, CDR2 YNFKEQ. Trimming removed 4 bases at V and 5 bases at J, with 12 bases between. The CDR3 DNA is TGTGCCAGCAGCCCCCTACAGGGACACAATGAGCAGTTCTTC. Protein sequence: CASSPLQGHNEQFF.

V gene TRBV3-1 (or the pseudogene TRBV3-2) combines with J gene TRBJ1-2, with D hard to call. Germline assignment: CDR1 LGHDT and CDR2 YNNKEL (reference sequence). The CDR3 totals 13 residues. Deletions cut 1 base from V and 5 bases from J, with 8 bases between. The CDR3 region has the DNA TGTGCCAGCAGCCAAGCCCAAGGGTATGGCTACACCTTC. This translates into CASSQAQGYGYTF.

This clone occurred a few times. The chain has TRBV6-2 or TRBV6-3 and TRBJ1-2, with D perhaps TRBD1 (5 bases). V was pared by 2 bases and J by 4 bases, with 8 bases between. Germline CDR1 reads MNHEY; CDR2 reads SVGEGT. The CDR3 extends over 13 amino acids. The CDR3 here is CASSYAQGYGYTF. The CDR3 DNA is TGTGCCAGCAGTTACGCCCAGGGCTATGGCTACACCTTC.

The gene calls are TRBV5-1 and TRBJ1-4; TRBD1 might be the D (6 bases). Germline CDR1 reads SGHRS; CDR2 reads YFSETQ. Between the trimmed V and J ends, which lost 1 base and 7 bases, there was a span of 11 bases. The CDR3 length is 14 residues. CDR3 sequence: CASSLTGNSEKLFF. The CDR3 DNA is TGCGCCAGCAGCTTGACAGGGAATAGTGAAAAACTGTTTTTT.

This clone appeared a single time. The gene calls are TRBV30 and TRBJ1-6, with 10 bases fitting TRBD1. Trimming took 5 bases from V and 7 from J; bases not matched to a gene: 5. The germline V gene has CDR1 GTSNPN and CDR2 SVGIG (reference sequence). The CDR3 is 14 amino acids. In nucleotides, the CDR3 is TGTGCCTGGTTAGCGGGACAGGGGAATTCACCCCTCCACTTT. It translates to CAWLAGQGNSPLHF.

As DNA, the CDR3 is TGCGCCAGCAGCTTGGTTTCCGGGGCCGGATCCTACGAGCAGTACTTC. It is translated as CASSLVSGAGSYEQYF. The rearrangement uses TRBV5-1 and TRBJ2-7; D may match TRBD1 or TRBD2 (5 bases each). Trimming pared 0 bases from V and 1 base from J, leaving 14 bases between. Germline assignment: CDR1 SGHRS and CDR2 YFSETQ. The CDR3 runs 16 residues.

The gene calls are TRBV9 and TRBJ1-2; D possibly corresponds to TRBD1 (6 bases). Germline V gives CDR1 SGDLS, CDR2 YYNGEE. Trimming took 0 bases from V and 4 from J, leaving 10 bases between them. There are 14 residues in the CDR3. The CDR3 nucleotides are TGTGCCAGCAGCGTAGGAGGGGGGAGCTATGGCTACACCTTC. This translates into CASSVGGGSYGYTF.